A single sample is the source of the 27 T cell receptor beta chains below, sequenced in a study of beta chain features in type 1 diabetes. Expressed TCRB transcripts were sequenced because the entire RNA isolate underwent reverse transcription. The repertoire was sequenced with immunoSEQ multiplex PCR; TCRdb's copy has only in-frame clones and lacks some. The sample includes hundreds of thousands of clones, around 15% seen only once; the top ten take roughly 0.098%. The sample taken for sequencing was naive CD4+ T cells from blood. These receptors were taken from a man aged 18 to 35 in good health.

The chain uses TRBV7-2 and TRBJ2-1, with D unclear. CDR3 length: 15 residues. The germline V and J ends were trimmed by 1 base and 1 base, with 8 bases remaining between them. Germline CDR1 and CDR2: SGHTA and FQGNSA. The CDR3 DNA follows: TGTGCCAGCAGCTTAGGGCAGACTTCCTACAATGAGCAGTTCTTC. Residues: CASSLGQTSYNEQFF.

This chain joins TRBV4-3 and TRBJ1-2, with TRBD1 identical over 7 bases. This CDR3 region has 15 residues. Germline lookup yields CDR1 LGHNA and CDR2 YSLEER. The J segment lost 5 bases and the V segment lost 0 bases, leaving 6 bases of the junction unmatched. Here the CDR3 reads CASSQDGTEGYGYTF. The CDR3 bases are TGCGCCAGCAGCCAAGACGGGACAGAAGGTTATGGCTACACCTTC.

This chain uses TRBV6-1 with TRBJ2-2, with 7 bases lining up with TRBD1. This CDR3 has 14 amino acids. Germline CDR1 MNHNS, CDR2 SASEGT. V shed 10 bases, J shed 2 bases, and the junction held 7 bases outside the gene matches. CDR3 in DNA: TGTGCCACGAGACAGGGTAAAAACACCGGGGAGCTGTTTTTT. As protein: CATRQGKNTGELFF.

The V call is TRBV15, the J call TRBJ2-5; TRBD1 or TRBD2 may be the D gene (5 bases each). The germline V gene encodes CDR1 LNHNV and CDR2 YYDKDF (reference sequence). With 1 base removed from V and 7 bases from J, the gap between germline ends came to 10 bases. This CDR3 is 13 amino acids long. For the CDR3, the DNA is TGTGCCACCAGCAGAGGGGACGTATGGACCCAGTACTTC. It is translated as CATSRGDVWTQYF.

The chain has TRBV28 and TRBJ1-1, with 7 bases identical to TRBD1. J was trimmed by 0 bases and V by 6 bases; bases with no gene match: 10. Germline CDR1 MDHEN, CDR2 SYDVKM. The CDR3 contains 16 residues. The DNA for the CDR3 is TGTGCCAGCAGAGGTTGGGACAGTTACATGAACACTGAAGCTTTCTTT. The encoded protein is CASRGWDSYMNTEAFF.

V and J are TRBV30 and TRBJ2-3; D ambiguous. The CDR3 has 13 amino acids. CDR1 and CDR2 (germline): GTSNPN, SVGIG (reference sequence). The V end was cut by 2 bases, the J end by 5 bases, with 11 bases between. This CDR3 is CAWSSRVRDTQYF. CDR3 nucleotide sequence: TGTGCCTGGAGTTCTAGGGTAAGAGATACGCAGTATTTT.

This clone turned up a few times. V usage is TRBV7-2 and J usage is TRBJ2-7; TRBD1 matches 9 bases. CDR1 and CDR2 from the germline V gene are SGHTA and FQGNSA. The CDR3 consists of 16 residues. V lost 1 base to trimming and J lost 2 bases; unmatched junction nucleotides: 6. The CDR3 loop reads CASSLGGTGRPYEQYF. DNA of the CDR3: TGTGCCAGCAGCTTAGGGGGGACAGGGCGCCCCTACGAGCAGTACTTC.

This clone was recorded a few times. The chain has TRBV11-3 and TRBJ2-2, with TRBD1 identical over 8 bases. Germline values: CDR1 SGHNT, CDR2 YENEEA. This CDR3 has 14 residues. V was clipped by 5 bases and J by 6 bases; unmatched bases: 5. CDR3 protein: CASSGRQGSGELFF. For the CDR3, the DNA is TGTGCCAGCAGCGGTAGACAGGGGTCCGGGGAGCTGTTTTTT.

The chain recombines TRBV28 with TRBJ2-7; D might be TRBD2 (6 bases). Trimming took 7 bases from V and 3 from J, leaving 13 bases between them. Germline CDR1 is MDHEN and CDR2 is SYDVKM. CDR3 length equals 13 residues. The CDR3 reads CASTTRGFYEQYF. The CDR3 bases are TGTGCCAGCACTACACGGGGGTTCTACGAGCAGTACTTC.

J is TRBJ1-4 and V is TRBV7-9; D gene uncertain. The V gene's germline CDR1 is SEHNR and CDR2 FQNEAQ (reference sequence). This CDR3 has 16 residues. V was trimmed by 0 bases and J by 2 bases, leaving 10 bases between them. CDR3 sequence reads: CASSLAWHATNEKLFF. The CDR3 nucleotides read TGTGCCAGCAGCTTAGCGTGGCACGCTACTAATGAAAAACTGTTTTTT.

This clone showed up just a few times. This chain links TRBV29-1 with TRBJ1-2; possibly TRBD1 for D (5 bases). Trimming took 4 bases from V and 1 from J, leaving 7 bases between them. From germline, CDR1 is SQVTM and CDR2 ANQGSEA. The length of the CDR3 is 12 residues. DNA for the CDR3: TGCAGCGTTGGCAGGGTTAACTATGGCTACACCTTC. It translates to CSVGRVNYGYTF.

This clone came up a few times. The chain combines TRBV28 with TRBJ2-7; TRBD2 agrees at 10 bases. The J segment lost 2 bases and the V segment lost 6 bases, leaving 7 bases of the junction unmatched. Per germline, CDR1 MDHEN and CDR2 SYDVKM. The CDR3 loop spans 15 amino acids. CDR3 loop: CASRVSGRATYEQYF. The CDR3 DNA reads TGTGCCAGCAGGGTAAGCGGGAGGGCGACCTACGAGCAGTACTTC.

This clone occurred a few times. The V and J genes are TRBV5-4 and TRBJ1-4; 9 bases line up with TRBD1. Germline V gene lookup returns CDR1 SGHNT and CDR2 YYREEE (reference sequence). The V gene end was trimmed by 1 base and the J gene end by 8 bases; junction bases not matched to a gene: 9. This CDR3 spans 16 amino acids. CDR3 loop: CASSLTGGGLDEKLFF. The CDR3 DNA sequence: TGTGCCAGCAGCTTGACAGGGGGCGGCTTAGACGAAAAACTGTTTTTT.

This clone turned up a few times. V and J are TRBV28 and TRBJ1-3, with 7 positions matching TRBD1. Germline V CDR1 and CDR2: MDHEN, SYDVKM. V trimming: 3 bases; J trimming: 0 bases; junction bases outside the gene matches: 5. The CDR3 sequence is 16 residues long. This CDR3 is CASSFPTGPSGNTIYF. CDR3 in DNA: TGTGCCAGCAGTTTCCCGACAGGGCCCTCTGGAAACACCATATATTTT.

This sequence joins TRBV13 and TRBJ2-3; 12 bases fit TRBD2. V lost 2 bases to trimming and J lost 5 bases; unmatched junction nucleotides: 2. Germline loops: CDR1 PRHDT, CDR2 FYEKMQ (reference sequence). The CDR3 covers 15 residues. The CDR3 region is CASSLRGLAGDTQYF. As DNA, the CDR3 is TGTGCCAGCAGCTTAAGGGGACTAGCGGGAGATACGCAGTATTTT.

The gene calls are TRBV21-1 and TRBJ2-3; the DNA was not used to check the table's D call, TRBD1. TRBV21-1 is noted as a pseudogene. The CDR3 sequence is 16 residues long. CDR3 region: CASEGSQGPQADTQYF. CDR3 DNA sequence: TGTGCCAGCGAGGGATCCCAGGGGCCTCAGGCAGATACGCAGTATTTT.

The gene calls are TRBV2 and TRBJ2-1; 8 positions agree with TRBD2. CDR1 and CDR2 (germline): SNHLY, FYNNEI. Trimming at V came to 6 bases and at J to 7 bases, leaving 8 bases not matched to a gene. The CDR3 covers 14 residues. CDR3 nucleotides: TGTGCCAGCAGGAGACGGGAGGGCCGAAATGAGCAGTTCTTC. Protein product: CASRRREGRNEQFF.

In this sample, this clone turned up a few times. Other DNA sequences in the sample encode the same CDR3. V is TRBV18 and J is TRBJ2-7; weak D call: TRBD2 (5 bases). Looked up from germline, CDR1 is KGHSH and CDR2 is LQKENI. This CDR3 has 15 residues. Trimming took off 3 bases at V and 0 bases at J, with 12 bases between the two ends. The CDR3 loop is CASSPVSGSSYEQYF. CDR3 DNA: TGTGCCAGCTCACCGGTGTCGGGGAGCTCCTACGAGCAGTACTTC.

This clone was seen only a few times. The chain links TRBV9 to TRBJ1-2; tentative D call: TRBD1 (5 bases). V was cut by 4 bases and J by 8 bases, with 18 bases left in between. The germline V gene has CDR1 SGDLS and CDR2 YYNGEE. There are 14 residues in the CDR3. CDR3 residues: CASSPPTPTGGYTF. The CDR3 nucleotides are TGTGCCAGCAGCCCTCCCACCCCTACAGGAGGCTACACCTTC. The entire variable domain, with the rest obtained from reference TRBV9 and TRBJ1-2, is as follows: DSGVTQTPKHLITATGQRVTLRCSPRSGDLSVYWYQQSLDQGLQFLIQYYNGEERAKGNILERFSAQQFPDLHSELNLSSLELGDSALYFCASSPPTPTGGYTFGSGTRLTVV.

CDR3: CASSRQGVNEKLFF. The DNA of the CDR3 is TGCGCCAGCAGCCGACAGGGGGTTAATGAAAAACTGTTTTTT. The rearrangement uses TRBV5-1 and TRBJ1-4, with 9 bases fitting TRBD1. Germline V gene lookup returns CDR1 SGHRS and CDR2 YFSETQ. Trimming took 4 bases from V and 4 from J; bases not matched to a gene: 2. The CDR3 length is 14 residues.

This clone has a handful of counts. The genes are TRBV11-1 and TRBJ2-1; D gene unclear. Germline loops: CDR1 SGHAT, CDR2 FQDESV (reference sequence). This CDR3 contains 14 residues. Trimming took 8 bases from V and 6 from J, leaving 17 bases between them. CDR3 region: CASAKGLSLNEQFF. CDR3 DNA sequence: TGTGCCAGCGCAAAGGGCCTTTCCCTCAATGAGCAGTTCTTC.

This clone has more than one count but fewer than ten. This same CDR3 is encoded by further DNA sequences in the sample. The chain carries TRBV28 and TRBJ2-5; no firm D call. V shed 1 base and J shed 4 bases, with 1 base lying between them. Looked up from germline, CDR1 is MDHEN and CDR2 is SYDVKM. The CDR3 has 11 amino acids. In DNA, the CDR3 is TGTGCCAGCAGTTTATTAGAGACCCAGTACTTC. This translates into CASSLLETQYF. The full variable domain, completed using reference TRBV28 and TRBJ2-5, is DVKVTQSSRYLVKRTGEKVFLECVQDMDHENMFWYRQDPGLGLRLIYFSYDVKMKEKGDIPEGYSVSREKKERFSLILESASTNQTSMYLCASSLLETQYFGPGTRLLVL.

Only a few counts were recorded for this clone. The DNA for the CDR3 is TGTGCCAGCAGTACGCCAGGGGGAATAAAGTTCTTC. It encodes CASSTPGGIKFF. The chain carries TRBV28 and TRBJ2-1; 7 nucleotides agree with TRBD1. The CDR3 is 12 residues long. The V gene's germline CDR1 is MDHEN and CDR2 SYDVKM. The V gene end was trimmed by 5 bases and the J gene end by 14 bases; junction bases not matched to a gene: 9.

This clone showed up just a few times. V and J are TRBV12-2 and TRBJ1-2; the D call in the table, TRBD1, was not verified against the DNA. TRBV12-2 is tagged as a pseudogene. The CDR3 consists of 13 residues. CDR3 sequence: CASRLYRGHGYTF. Written as DNA, the CDR3 is TGTGCAAGTCGCTTGTACAGGGGGCATGGCTACACCTTC.

This sequence joins TRBV11-3 and TRBJ2-1; no firm D call. Germline CDR1 reads SGHNT; CDR2 reads YENEEA. V lost 2 bases and J lost 5, with 7 bases in between. CDR3 length: 13 residues. In DNA form, the CDR3 reads TGTGCCAGCAGCTTATCTAGGAACAATGAGCAGTTCTTC. Protein sequence: CASSLSRNNEQFF. Filled out from reference TRBV11-3 and TRBJ2-1, the complete variable domain reads EAGVVQSPRYKIIEKKQPVAFWCNPISGHNTLYWYLQNLGQGPELLIRYENEEAVDDSQLPKDRFSAERLKGVDSTLKIQPAELGDSAVYLCASSLSRNNEQFFGPGTRLTVL.

This clone showed up just a few times. This rearrangement joins TRBV28 to TRBJ2-7, with D perhaps matching TRBD1 or TRBD2 (5 bases each). The CDR3 totals 17 residues. CDR1 and CDR2 from the germline V gene are MDHEN and SYDVKM. V lost 2 bases, J lost 0 bases, and 17 bases lay in between. The CDR3 DNA follows: TGTGCCAGCAGTTTACCGAACCGGGACCCTTCCTCCTACGAGCAGTACTTC. This gives the protein CASSLPNRDPSSYEQYF.

The chain carries TRBV5-4 and TRBJ2-4; 7 positions agree with TRBD1. There are 13 residues in the CDR3. Looked up from germline, CDR1 is SGHNT and CDR2 is YYREEE (reference sequence). V lost 4 bases and J lost 4; bases outside the gene matches: 2. The CDR3 reads CASSGGQKNIQYF. The CDR3 DNA reads as TGTGCCAGCAGCGGGGGACAGAAAAACATTCAGTACTTC.